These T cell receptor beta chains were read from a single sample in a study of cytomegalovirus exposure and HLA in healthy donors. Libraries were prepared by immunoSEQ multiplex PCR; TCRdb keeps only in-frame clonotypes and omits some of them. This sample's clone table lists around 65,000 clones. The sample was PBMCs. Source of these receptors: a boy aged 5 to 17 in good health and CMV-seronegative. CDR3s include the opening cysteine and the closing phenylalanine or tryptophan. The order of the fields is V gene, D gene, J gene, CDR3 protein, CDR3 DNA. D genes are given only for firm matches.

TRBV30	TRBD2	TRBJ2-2	CAWSVQAGDTGELFF	TGTGCCTGGAGTGTACAAGCGGGGGACACCGGGGAGCTGTTTTTT
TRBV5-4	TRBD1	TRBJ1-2	CASSFLGGNYGYTF	TGTGCCAGCAGCTTCCTAGGGGGCAACTATGGCTACACCTTC
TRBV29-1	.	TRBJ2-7	CSVSSGVSYEQYF	TGCAGCGTCAGTTCTGGAGTCTCCTACGAGCAGTACTTC
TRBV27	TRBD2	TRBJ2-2	CASNLAGGQDGELFF	TGTGCCAGCAACTTAGCGGGAGGGCAGGACGGGGAGCTGTTTTTT
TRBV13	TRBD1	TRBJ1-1	CASSLGGQGLGTEAFF	TGTGCCAGCAGCTTAGGGGGACAGGGGTTGGGGACTGAAGCTTTCTTT
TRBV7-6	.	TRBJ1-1	CASSLPYRADTEAFF	TGTGCCAGCAGCCTCCCATACAGGGCTGACACTGAAGCTTTCTTT
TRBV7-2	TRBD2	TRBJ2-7	CASSLGGLAGVEEQYF	TGTGCCAGCAGCTTAGGAGGACTAGCGGGAGTAGAAGAGCAGTACTTC
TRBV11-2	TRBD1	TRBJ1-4	CASSQRSQGAGNEKLFF	TGTGCCAGCAGCCAAAGGAGCCAGGGGGCGGGGAATGAAAAACTGTTTTTT
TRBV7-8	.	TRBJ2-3	CASSPLGNTDTQYF	TGTGCCAGCAGCCCGCTAGGAAACACAGATACGCAGTATTTT
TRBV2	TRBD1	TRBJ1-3	CASILDRASGNTIYF	TGTGCCAGCATCCTGGACAGGGCCTCTGGAAACACCATATATTTT
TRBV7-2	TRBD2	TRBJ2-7	CAIREGTALSYEQYF	TGTGCCATCAGGGAGGGCACAGCGCTATCCTACGAGCAGTACTTC
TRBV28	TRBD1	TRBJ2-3	CASSSRETGSTDTQYF	TGTGCCAGCAGCTCGAGAGAGACAGGGAGCACAGATACGCAGTATTTT
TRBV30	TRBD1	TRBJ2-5	CAWSHSDRVNQETQYF	TGTGCCTGGAGTCACTCGGACAGGGTAAATCAAGAGACCCAGTACTTC
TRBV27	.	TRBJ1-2	CASSYGGEAGGGYTF	TGTGCCAGCAGTTACGGGGGGGAGGCCGGGGGTGGCTACACCTTC
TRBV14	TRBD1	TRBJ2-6	CASSRTGTGGSGANVLTF	TGTGCCAGCAGTAGGACCGGGACAGGGGGTTCTGGGGCCAACGTCCTGACTTTC
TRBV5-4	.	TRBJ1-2	CASSLDVGVGGATGYTF	TGTGCCAGCAGCTTGGATGTTGGAGTAGGAGGAGCAACGGGCTACACCTTC
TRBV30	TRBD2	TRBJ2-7	CATHPGGYEQYF	TGTGCCACTCACCCGGGGGGTTACGAGCAGTACTTC
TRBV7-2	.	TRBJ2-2	CASSLYRVNGELFF	TGTGCCAGCAGCTTATACCGCGTAAACGGGGAGCTGTTTTTT
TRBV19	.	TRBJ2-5	CASGPSLETQYF	TGTGCCAGTGGGCCTTCCTTGGAGACCCAGTACTTC
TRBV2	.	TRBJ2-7	CASRGAVSSYEQYF	TGTGCCAGCAGGGGGGCAGTTAGCTCCTACGAGCAGTACTTC
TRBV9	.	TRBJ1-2	CASSPQTEAYGYTF	TGTGCCAGCAGCCCCCAAACAGAAGCCTATGGCTACACCTTC
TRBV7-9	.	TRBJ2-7	CASLPPGTPSYEQYF	TGTGCCAGCCTTCCACCGGGGACTCCTTCCTACGAGCAGTACTTC